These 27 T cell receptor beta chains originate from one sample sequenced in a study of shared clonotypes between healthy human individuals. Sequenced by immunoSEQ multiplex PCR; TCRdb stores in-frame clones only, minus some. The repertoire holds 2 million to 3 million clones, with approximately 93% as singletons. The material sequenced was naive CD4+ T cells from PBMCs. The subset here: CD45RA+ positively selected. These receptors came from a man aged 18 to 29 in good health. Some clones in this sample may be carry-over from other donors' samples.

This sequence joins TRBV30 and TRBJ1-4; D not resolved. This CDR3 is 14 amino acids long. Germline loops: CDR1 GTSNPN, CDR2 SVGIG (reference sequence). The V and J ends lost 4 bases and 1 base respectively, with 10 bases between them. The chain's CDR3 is CAWNLGVTNEKLFF. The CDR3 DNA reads TGTGCCTGGAATCTCGGGGTAACTAATGAAAAACTGTTTTTT.

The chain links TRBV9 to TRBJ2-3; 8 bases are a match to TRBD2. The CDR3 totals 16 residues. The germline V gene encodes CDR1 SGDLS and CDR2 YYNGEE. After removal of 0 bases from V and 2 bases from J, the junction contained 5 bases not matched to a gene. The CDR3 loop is CASSVGGGRSTDTQYF. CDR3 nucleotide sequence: TGTGCCAGCAGCGTAGGGGGCGGGAGGTCCACAGATACGCAGTATTTT.

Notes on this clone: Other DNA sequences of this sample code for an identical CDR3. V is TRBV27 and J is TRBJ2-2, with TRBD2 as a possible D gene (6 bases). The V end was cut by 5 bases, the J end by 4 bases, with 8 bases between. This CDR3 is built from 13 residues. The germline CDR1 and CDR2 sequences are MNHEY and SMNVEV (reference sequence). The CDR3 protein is CASSRGGTGELFF. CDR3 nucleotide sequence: TGTGCCAGCAGTAGGGGAGGCACCGGGGAGCTGTTTTTT.

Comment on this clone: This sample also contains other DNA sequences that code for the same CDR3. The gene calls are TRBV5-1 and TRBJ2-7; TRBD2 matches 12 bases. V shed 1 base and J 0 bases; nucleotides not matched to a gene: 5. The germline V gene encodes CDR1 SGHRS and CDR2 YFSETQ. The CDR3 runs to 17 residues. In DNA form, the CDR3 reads TGCGCCAGCAGCTTGTCGATGACTAGCGGGAGCTCCTACGAGCAGTACTTC. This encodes CASSLSMTSGSSYEQYF.

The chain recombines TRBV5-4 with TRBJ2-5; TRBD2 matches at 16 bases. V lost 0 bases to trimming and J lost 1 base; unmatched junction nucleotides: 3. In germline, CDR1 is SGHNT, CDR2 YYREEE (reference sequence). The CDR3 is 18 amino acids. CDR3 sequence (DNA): TGTGCCAGCAGCTTGGGGGGACTAGCGGGAGGGCCCCAAGAGACCCAGTACTTC. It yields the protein CASSLGGLAGGPQETQYF.

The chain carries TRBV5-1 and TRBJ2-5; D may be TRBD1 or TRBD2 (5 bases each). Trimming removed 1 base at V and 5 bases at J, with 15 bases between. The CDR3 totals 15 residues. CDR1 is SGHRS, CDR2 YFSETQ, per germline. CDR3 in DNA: TGCGCCAGCAGCTTGTTCCAGGGTGAGGGGGAGACCCAGTACTTC. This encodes CASSLFQGEGETQYF. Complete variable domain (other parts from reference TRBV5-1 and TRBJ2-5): KAGVTQTPRYLIKTRGQQVTLSCSPISGHRSVSWYQQTPGQGLQFLFEYFSETQRNKGNFPGRFSGRQFSNSRSEMNVSTLELGDSALYLCASSLFQGEGETQYFGPGTRLLVL.

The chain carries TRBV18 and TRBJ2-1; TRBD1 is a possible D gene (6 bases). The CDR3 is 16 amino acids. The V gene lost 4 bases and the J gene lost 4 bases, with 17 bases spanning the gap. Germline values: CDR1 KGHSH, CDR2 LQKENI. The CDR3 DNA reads TGTGCCAGCTCACTTTTCTCGGGACACCTTTACAATGAGCAGTTCTTC. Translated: CASSLFSGHLYNEQFF.

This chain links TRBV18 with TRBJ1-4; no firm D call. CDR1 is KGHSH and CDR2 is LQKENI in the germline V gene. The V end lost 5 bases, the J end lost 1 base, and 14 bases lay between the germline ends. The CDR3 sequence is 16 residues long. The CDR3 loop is CASSSNGEGTNEKLFF. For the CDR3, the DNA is TGTGCCAGCTCATCAAACGGGGAGGGAACTAATGAAAAACTGTTTTTT.

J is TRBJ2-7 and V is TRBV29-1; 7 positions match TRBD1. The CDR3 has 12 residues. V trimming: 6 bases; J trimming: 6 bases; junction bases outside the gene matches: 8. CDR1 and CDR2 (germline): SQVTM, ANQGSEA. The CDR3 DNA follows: TGCAGCGTGGAACTCGACAGGGTCGAGCAGTACTTC. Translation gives CSVELDRVEQYF.

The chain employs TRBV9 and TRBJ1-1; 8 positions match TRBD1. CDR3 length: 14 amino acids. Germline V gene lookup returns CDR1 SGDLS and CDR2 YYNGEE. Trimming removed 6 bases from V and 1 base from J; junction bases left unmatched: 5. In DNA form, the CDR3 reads TGTGCCAGCAATCCAGGACAGGGGAACACTGAAGCTTTCTTT. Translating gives CASNPGQGNTEAFF.

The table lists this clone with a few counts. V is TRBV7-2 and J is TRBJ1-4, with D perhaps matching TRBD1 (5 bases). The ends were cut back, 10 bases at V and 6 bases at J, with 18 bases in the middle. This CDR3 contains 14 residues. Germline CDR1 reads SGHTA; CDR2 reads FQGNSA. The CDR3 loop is CATGERRGDEKLFF. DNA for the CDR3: TGTGCCACCGGGGAACGCCGAGGGGATGAAAAACTGTTTTTT. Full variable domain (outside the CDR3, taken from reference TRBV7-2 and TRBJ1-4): GAGVSQSPSNKVTEKGKDVELRCDPISGHTALYWYRQSLGQGLEFLIYFQGNSAPDKSGLPSDRFSAERTGGSVSTLTIQRTQQEDSAVYLCATGERRGDEKLFFGSGTQLSVL.

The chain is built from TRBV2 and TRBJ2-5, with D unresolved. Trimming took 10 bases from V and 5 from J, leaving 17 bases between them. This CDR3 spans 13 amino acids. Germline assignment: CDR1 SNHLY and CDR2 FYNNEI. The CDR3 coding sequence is TGTGCCACCCAAAGGGTAGCCCTGGAGACCCAGTACTTC. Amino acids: CATQRVALETQYF.

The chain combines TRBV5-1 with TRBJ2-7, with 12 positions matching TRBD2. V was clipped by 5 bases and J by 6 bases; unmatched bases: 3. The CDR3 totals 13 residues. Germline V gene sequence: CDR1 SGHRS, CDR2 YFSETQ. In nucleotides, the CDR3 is TGCGCCAGCAGTTCTAGCGGGAGGGTCGAGCAGTACTTC. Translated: CASSSSGRVEQYF.

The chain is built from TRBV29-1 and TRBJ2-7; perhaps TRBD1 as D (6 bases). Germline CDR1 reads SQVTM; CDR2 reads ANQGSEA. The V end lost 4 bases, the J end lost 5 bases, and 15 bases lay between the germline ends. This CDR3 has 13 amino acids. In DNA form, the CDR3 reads TGCAGCGTTGGCAGGGGTCTAGCCCACGAGCAGTACTTC. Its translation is CSVGRGLAHEQYF.

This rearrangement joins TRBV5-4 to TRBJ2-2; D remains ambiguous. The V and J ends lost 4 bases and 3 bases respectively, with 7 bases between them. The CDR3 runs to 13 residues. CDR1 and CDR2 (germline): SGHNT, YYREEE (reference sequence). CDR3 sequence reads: CASSMADTGELFF. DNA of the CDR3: TGTGCCAGCAGCATGGCCGACACCGGGGAGCTGTTTTTT.

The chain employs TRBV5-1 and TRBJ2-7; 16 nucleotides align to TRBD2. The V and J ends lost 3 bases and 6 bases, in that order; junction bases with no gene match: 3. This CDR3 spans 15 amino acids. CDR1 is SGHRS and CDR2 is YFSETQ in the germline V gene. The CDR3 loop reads CASSSGLAGGVEQYF. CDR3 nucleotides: TGCGCCAGCAGCTCGGGACTAGCGGGAGGGGTCGAGCAGTACTTC. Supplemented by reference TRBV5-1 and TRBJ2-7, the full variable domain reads KAGVTQTPRYLIKTRGQQVTLSCSPISGHRSVSWYQQTPGQGLQFLFEYFSETQRNKGNFPGRFSGRQFSNSRSEMNVSTLELGDSALYLCASSSGLAGGVEQYFGPGTRLTVT.

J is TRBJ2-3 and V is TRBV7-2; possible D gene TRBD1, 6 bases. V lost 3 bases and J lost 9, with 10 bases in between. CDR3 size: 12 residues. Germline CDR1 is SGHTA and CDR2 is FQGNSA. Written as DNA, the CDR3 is TGTGCCAGCAGCTTCAGGGGAGAGACGCAGTATTTT. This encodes CASSFRGETQYF.

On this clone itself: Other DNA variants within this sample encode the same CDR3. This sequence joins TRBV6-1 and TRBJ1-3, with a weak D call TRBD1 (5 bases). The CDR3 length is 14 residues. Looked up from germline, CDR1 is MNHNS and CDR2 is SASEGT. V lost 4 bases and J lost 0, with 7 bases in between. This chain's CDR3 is CASSVTASGNTIYF. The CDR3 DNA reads TGTGCCAGCAGTGTGACAGCCTCTGGAAACACCATATATTTT.

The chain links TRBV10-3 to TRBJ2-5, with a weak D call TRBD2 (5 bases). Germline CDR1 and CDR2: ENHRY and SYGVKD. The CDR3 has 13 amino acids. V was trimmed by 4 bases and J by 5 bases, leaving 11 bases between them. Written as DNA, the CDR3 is TGTGCCATCAGTGCGGCCGGCGGGGAGACCCAGTACTTC. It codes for CAISAAGGETQYF.

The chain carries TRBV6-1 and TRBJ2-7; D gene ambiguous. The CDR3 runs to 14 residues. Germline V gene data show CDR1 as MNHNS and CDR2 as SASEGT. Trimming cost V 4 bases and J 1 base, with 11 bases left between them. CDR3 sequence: CASSVRTDSYEQYF. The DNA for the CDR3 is TGTGCCAGCAGTGTCCGGACGGATTCCTACGAGCAGTACTTC.

CDR3 in amino acids: CASSQGQGWSTEAFF. DNA of the CDR3: TGCGCCAGCAGCCAAGGCCAGGGTTGGAGCACTGAAGCTTTCTTT. The chain links TRBV4-1 to TRBJ1-1; the D gene is possibly TRBD1 (5 bases). This CDR3 is 15 amino acids long. Trimming removed 1 base from V and 4 bases from J, with 13 bases in between. Germline values: CDR1 MGHRA, CDR2 YSYEKL.

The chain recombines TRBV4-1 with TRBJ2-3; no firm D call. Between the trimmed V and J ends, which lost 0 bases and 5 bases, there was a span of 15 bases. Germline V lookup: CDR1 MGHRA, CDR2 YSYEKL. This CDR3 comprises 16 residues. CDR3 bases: TGCGCCAGCAGCCAAGATTTCCCAGAACCGGTAGATACGCAGTATTTT. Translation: CASSQDFPEPVDTQYF.

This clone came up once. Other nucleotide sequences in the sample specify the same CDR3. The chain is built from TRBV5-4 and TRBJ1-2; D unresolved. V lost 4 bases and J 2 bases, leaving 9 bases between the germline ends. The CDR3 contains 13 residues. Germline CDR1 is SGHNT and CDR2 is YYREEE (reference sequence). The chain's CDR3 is CASSQDGNYGYTF. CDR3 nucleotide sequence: TGTGCCAGCAGCCAAGACGGGAACTATGGCTACACCTTC. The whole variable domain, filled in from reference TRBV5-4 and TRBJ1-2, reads ETGVTQSPTHLIKTRGQQVTLRCSSQSGHNTVSWYQQALGQGPQFIFQYYREEENGRGNFPPRFSGLQFPNYSSELNVNALELDDSALYLCASSQDGNYGYTFGSGTRLTVV.

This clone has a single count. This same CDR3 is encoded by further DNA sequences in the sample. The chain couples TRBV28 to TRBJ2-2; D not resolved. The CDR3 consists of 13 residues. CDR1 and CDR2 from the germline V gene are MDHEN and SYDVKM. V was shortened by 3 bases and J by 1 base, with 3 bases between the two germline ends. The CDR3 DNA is TGTGCCAGCAGTTTGATGAACACCGGGGAGCTGTTTTTT. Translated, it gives CASSLMNTGELFF. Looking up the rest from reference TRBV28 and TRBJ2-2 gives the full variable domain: DVKVTQSSRYLVKRTGEKVFLECVQDMDHENMFWYRQDPGLGLRLIYFSYDVKMKEKGDIPEGYSVSREKKERFSLILESASTNQTSMYLCASSLMNTGELFFGEGSRLTVL.

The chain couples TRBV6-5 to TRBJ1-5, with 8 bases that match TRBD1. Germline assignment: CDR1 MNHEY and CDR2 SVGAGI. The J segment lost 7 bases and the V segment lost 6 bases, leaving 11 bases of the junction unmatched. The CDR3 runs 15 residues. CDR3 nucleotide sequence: TGTGCCAGCAGCCACGGACAGGGAATTAGGCAGCCCCAGCATTTT. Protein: CASSHGQGIRQPQHF.

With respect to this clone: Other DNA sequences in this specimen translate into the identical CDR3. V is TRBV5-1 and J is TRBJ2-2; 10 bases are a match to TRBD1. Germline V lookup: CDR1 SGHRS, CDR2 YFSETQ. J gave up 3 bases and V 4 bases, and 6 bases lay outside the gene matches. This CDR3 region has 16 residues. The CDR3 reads CASSPPGTGDTGELFF. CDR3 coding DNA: TGCGCCAGCAGCCCGCCTGGGACAGGGGACACCGGGGAGCTGTTTTTT.

The DNA for the CDR3 is TGTGCCAGTAGTCCAACGGGACACCGACAAGAGACCCAGTACTTC. The encoded protein is CASSPTGHRQETQYF. The J gene is TRBJ2-5, the V gene TRBV19; possible D gene TRBD1, 6 bases. The germline V and J ends were trimmed by 5 bases and 2 bases, with 15 bases remaining between them. The germline CDR1 and CDR2 sequences are LNHDA and SQIVND (reference sequence). The CDR3 is 15 amino acids.